Detailed here is one TCR beta chain. The germline V gene encodes CDR1 SEHNR and CDR2 FQNEAQ (reference sequence). V was shortened by 4 bases and J by 2 bases, with 12 bases between the two germline ends. The CDR3 covers 14 residues. The entry originates in a study of technical replicates of blood from several donors. The assay was immunoSEQ multiplex PCR, and TCRdb's table has in-frame clones only and misses some. Among more than 65,000 clones listed, approximately 96% were seen once. What was sequenced was T cells isolated from PBMCs. The source of this sequence is a human donor in good health. The chain employs TRBV7-9 and TRBJ2-7, with D tentatively TRBD1 (6 bases). The CDR3 protein is CASSSGDKAYEQYF. The CDR3 nucleotides are TGTGCCAGCAGCTCCGGGGACAAAGCCTACGAGCAGTACTTC.